What follows are 26 T cell receptor beta chains derived from one specimen sequenced in a study of OX40 agonist ivuxolimab in advanced cancers. The assay was immunoSEQ multiplex PCR, and TCRdb's table has in-frame clones only and misses some. This table holds roughly 140,000 clones, around 94% found once. Sequences were derived from CD4+ or CD8+ T cells sorted from blood, sampled in a trial of the OX40 agonist ivuxolimab. The source is an adult with an advanced solid tumor such as melanoma, head and neck, liver or kidney cancer.

This clone was picked up one time. The CDR3 nucleotides are TGTGCCTGGAGGGGGACCGCGTGGTACGACACCGGGGAGCTGTTTTTT. Amino acid sequence: CAWRGTAWYDTGELFF. This chain connects TRBV30 to TRBJ2-2; D is tentatively TRBD1 or TRBD2 (5 bases each). Germline V gene data show CDR1 as GTSNPN and CDR2 as SVGIG (reference sequence). V was cut by 3 bases and J by 3 bases, with 17 bases left in between. This CDR3 spans 16 amino acids.

This rearrangement joins TRBV29-1 to TRBJ1-1; no definite D call. Per germline, CDR1 SQVTM and CDR2 ANQGSEA. This CDR3 comprises 12 residues. Trimming pared 7 bases from V and 5 bases from J, leaving 14 bases between. For the CDR3, the DNA is TGCAGCGGCCTGGATATCGGGACTGAAGCTTTCTTT. Its translation is CSGLDIGTEAFF.

V is TRBV11-2 and J is TRBJ1-3; 7 bases are shared with TRBD1. This CDR3 has 14 residues. Unmatched junction bases numbered 3, after V lost 5 bases and J lost 2 bases. From germline, CDR1 is SGHAT and CDR2 FQNNGV. As DNA, the CDR3 is TGTGCCAGCAGCCCACAGGGGACTGGAAACACCATATATTTT. Translation: CASSPQGTGNTIYF. The full variable domain, with the rest looked up from reference TRBV11-2 and TRBJ1-3, is EAGVAQSPRYKIIEKRQSVAFWCNPISGHATLYWYQQILGQGPKLLIQFQNNGVVDDSQLPKDRFSAERLKGVDSTLKIQPAKLEDSAVYLCASSPQGTGNTIYFGEGSWLTVV.

The V and J genes are TRBV6-5 and TRBJ2-4; D ambiguous. Deletions cut 0 bases from V and 0 bases from J, with 9 bases between. This CDR3 contains 16 residues. Germline V lookup: CDR1 MNHEY, CDR2 SVGAGI. CDR3 DNA: TGTGCCAGCAGTTACTCGAGCGACTTAGCCAAAAACATTCAGTACTTC. Translation gives CASSYSSDLAKNIQYF.

The chain carries TRBV29-1 and TRBJ2-7; no definite D call. Between the trimmed V and J ends, which lost 4 bases and 3 bases, there was a span of 10 bases. The CDR3 spans 12 residues. The germline V gene encodes CDR1 SQVTM and CDR2 ANQGSEA. This CDR3 is CSVVLRDYEQYF. In nucleotides, the CDR3 is TGCAGCGTTGTTCTTAGGGACTACGAGCAGTACTTC.

The chain recombines TRBV7-8 with TRBJ2-1; 9 bases fit TRBD2. Germline V gives CDR1 SGHVS, CDR2 FQNEAQ. V was pared by 0 bases and J by 0 bases, with 6 bases of the junction left unmatched. The CDR3 spans 18 residues. CDR3 in DNA: TGTGCCAGCAGCTTAGCAGTTTTTAGCGGGAGCTCCTACAATGAGCAGTTCTTC. Translated: CASSLAVFSGSSYNEQFF.

This clone was detected a few times. The genes are TRBV18 and TRBJ1-1; D is possibly TRBD1 (5 bases). The length of the CDR3 is 13 residues. Looked up from germline, CDR1 is KGHSH and CDR2 is LQKENI. V was cut by 6 bases and J by 1 base, with 9 bases left in between. CDR3 region: CASSLDRNTEAFF. CDR3 bases: TGTGCCAGCTCTCTCGACAGGAACACTGAAGCTTTCTTT.

The rearrangement joins TRBV6-5 to TRBJ2-7, with 8 positions matching TRBD2. The CDR3 runs to 15 residues. V lost 5 bases to trimming and J lost 0 bases; unmatched junction nucleotides: 6. The germline gives CDR1 MNHEY, CDR2 SVGAGI. The DNA of the CDR3 is TGTGCCAGCAGTCCGGGAGGGTTGAGCTCCTACGAGCAGTACTTC. It translates to CASSPGGLSSYEQYF.

This chain uses TRBV18 with TRBJ2-5; D remains ambiguous. Germline V gives CDR1 KGHSH, CDR2 LQKENI. V was clipped by 1 base and J by 1 base, with 10 bases between them. The CDR3 consists of 15 residues. CDR3: CASSPHRGPQETQYF. In DNA, the CDR3 is TGTGCCAGCTCACCACACCGCGGACCCCAAGAGACCCAGTACTTC.

This clone was seen once. The chain has TRBV19 and TRBJ2-7, with a weak D call TRBD2 (6 bases). Germline CDR1 and CDR2: LNHDA and SQIVND (reference sequence). The V gene lost 1 base and the J gene lost 1 base, with 8 bases spanning the gap. The CDR3 has 14 residues. CDR3 protein: CASSIAGRSYEQYF. CDR3 bases: TGTGCCAGTAGTATAGCGGGGAGGTCCTACGAGCAGTACTTC.

This clone was observed once. The CDR3 DNA follows: TGTGCCAGCTCACCACAAGAACAGAGGGGGGAAGAGGCTTTCTTT. This sequence encodes CASSPQEQRGEEAFF. The rearrangement joins TRBV18 to TRBJ1-1, with a possible D match to TRBD1 (6 bases). This CDR3 is 15 amino acids long. V was shortened by 1 base and J by 11 bases, with 20 bases between the two germline ends. Looked up from germline, CDR1 is KGHSH and CDR2 is LQKENI.

The chain couples TRBV15 to TRBJ1-5, with a tentative D call TRBD1 (6 bases). V dropped 5 bases and J dropped 4 bases, with 12 bases sitting between them. The CDR3 sequence is 14 residues long. From germline, CDR1 is LNHNV and CDR2 YYDKDF (reference sequence). The CDR3 is CATSRRDINQPQHF. The CDR3 nucleotides read TGTGCCACCAGCCGCCGGGACATAAATCAGCCCCAGCATTTT.

This clone was seen more than once but under ten times. The chain carries TRBV19 and TRBJ1-2; D uncertain. The CDR3 consists of 14 residues. The germline gives CDR1 LNHDA, CDR2 SQIVND (reference sequence). Trimming stripped 5 bases from V and 5 bases from J, with 15 bases between. The CDR3 sequence: CASSATRSPYGYTF. CDR3 in DNA: TGTGCCAGTAGTGCGACAAGATCCCCGTATGGCTACACCTTC.

V and J are TRBV7-3 and TRBJ2-1, with 8 bases fitting TRBD2. The CDR3 runs to 15 residues. Germline CDR1 and CDR2: SGHTA and FQGTGA. V gave up 1 base and J gave up 5 bases; unmatched junction bases: 4. This chain's CDR3 is CASSLNGRANNEQFF. The CDR3 DNA reads TGTGCCAGCAGCTTAAACGGGAGGGCCAACAATGAGCAGTTCTTC.

V gene TRBV12-5 combines with J gene TRBJ1-5, with D unclear. CDR1 LGHNT and CDR2 FRNRAP come from the germline V gene. Between the trimmed V and J ends, which lost 8 bases and 3 bases, there was a span of 14 bases. The CDR3 has 14 residues. CDR3 nucleotides: TGTGCTAGTAGTTCTCCAGGACTCAATCAGCCCCAGCATTTT. It codes for CASSSPGLNQPQHF.

The chain is built from TRBV5-6 and TRBJ1-6; D is unresolved. V lost 0 bases to trimming and J lost 13 bases, with 11 bases between them. This CDR3 has 13 amino acids. Per germline, CDR1 SGHDT and CDR2 YYEEEE. The CDR3 loop reads CASSLDLRSPLHF. In nucleotides, the CDR3 is TGTGCCAGCAGCTTGGACCTCCGTTCGCCCCTCCACTTT.

The chain recombines TRBV6-1 with TRBJ1-2, with 12 bases fitting TRBD1. This CDR3 has 15 residues. Per the germline V gene, CDR1 is MNHNS and CDR2 is SASEGT. V was clipped by 6 bases and J by 7 bases; unmatched bases: 9. The CDR3 DNA reads as TGTGCCAGCAGCGGGGACAGGGGGCGCGTAGCTGGCTACACCTTC. Protein: CASSGDRGRVAGYTF.

The chain couples TRBV18 to TRBJ1-3, with a weak D call TRBD1 (5 bases). With 1 base removed from V and 2 bases from J, the gap between germline ends came to 6 bases. Germline CDR1 is KGHSH and CDR2 is LQKENI. This CDR3 has 14 amino acids. CDR3 in amino acids: CASSPQGTGNTIYF. In nucleotides, the CDR3 is TGTGCCAGCTCACCACAGGGGACTGGAAACACCATATATTTT.

The CDR3 is CASSWGYTGELFF. As DNA, the CDR3 is TGTGCCAGCAGCTGGGGTTACACCGGGGAGCTGTTTTTT. The chain couples TRBV7-2 to TRBJ2-2, with no clear D. The CDR3 length is 13 residues. V lost 4 bases to trimming and J lost 3 bases, with 6 bases between them. CDR1 and CDR2 from the germline V gene are SGHTA and FQGNSA.

The chain joins TRBV6-5 to TRBJ1-1, with D possibly matching TRBD1 (5 bases). The germline CDR1 and CDR2 sequences are MNHEY and SVGAGI. The length of the CDR3 is 15 residues. The V end was cut by 0 bases, the J end by 0 bases, with 8 bases between. CDR3 in DNA: TGTGCCAGCAGTTACTCCGACAGATTGAACACTGAAGCTTTCTTT. Translation gives CASSYSDRLNTEAFF.

This chain joins TRBV5-6 and TRBJ2-3; TRBD1 is a possible D gene (5 bases). The CDR3 sequence is 12 residues long. The germline V gene encodes CDR1 SGHDT and CDR2 YYEEEE. V shed 3 bases and J shed 7 bases, with 9 bases lying between them. CDR3 region: CASSSRTHTQYF. CDR3 coding DNA: TGTGCCAGCAGCTCGCGGACACATACGCAGTATTTT.

The chain carries TRBV10-3 and TRBJ2-2; 10 bases agree with TRBD1. With V trimmed by 6 bases and J by 7 bases, 8 bases remained unmatched. The CDR3 totals 15 residues. Germline assignment: CDR1 ENHRY and CDR2 SYGVKD. CDR3 loop: CAIRNRQGASGELFF. The CDR3 DNA reads TGTGCCATCAGGAATCGACAGGGGGCTAGCGGGGAGCTGTTTTTT.

This chain joins TRBV10-3 and TRBJ2-7, with 9 nucleotides matching TRBD2. The CDR3 length is 14 residues. CDR1 is ENHRY, CDR2 SYGVKD, per germline. Unmatched junction bases numbered 8, after V lost 6 bases and J lost 5 bases. The CDR3 nucleotides read TGTGCCATCAGCCCTTCGCGGGGGGGCAACGAGCAGTACTTC. This codes for CAISPSRGGNEQYF.

This chain connects TRBV7-6 to TRBJ2-7; no reliable D call. This CDR3 is built from 15 residues. Trimming cost V 0 bases and J 0 bases, with 9 bases left between them. Germline CDR1 SGHVS, CDR2 FNYEAQ. The CDR3 is CASSLASESSYEQYF. The DNA of the CDR3 is TGTGCCAGCAGCTTAGCGAGTGAAAGCTCCTACGAGCAGTACTTC.

This clone showed up just once. V is TRBV6-5 and J is TRBJ1-6; D is perhaps TRBD1 (5 bases). Trimming stripped 7 bases from V and 14 bases from J, with 15 bases between. The germline V gene has CDR1 MNHEY and CDR2 SVGAGI. The CDR3 has 12 amino acids. The CDR3 spells CASKIPRGALHF. The CDR3 DNA is TGTGCCAGCAAGATCCCCCGAGGGGCCCTCCACTTT.

This clone appeared once. CDR3 amino acids: CSVSNSQETQYF. As DNA, the CDR3 is TGCAGCGTTTCCAACTCCCAAGAGACCCAGTACTTC. This chain connects TRBV29-1 to TRBJ2-5; no definite D call. Trimming cost V 5 bases and J 1 base, with 8 bases left between them. CDR1 is SQVTM, CDR2 ANQGSEA, per germline. The CDR3 totals 12 residues. Looking up the rest from reference TRBV29-1 and TRBJ2-5 gives the full variable domain: SAVISQKPSRDICQRGTSLTIQCQVDSQVTMMFWYRQQPGQSLTLIATANQGSEATYESGFVIDKFPISRPNLTFSTLTVSNMSPEDSSIYLCSVSNSQETQYFGPGTRLLVL.